These 3 T cell receptor beta chains share one sample of origin, sequenced in a study of lymphopenia after photon versus proton radiotherapy. The assay was immunoSEQ multiplex PCR, and TCRdb's table has in-frame clones only and misses some. The sample lists fewer than 25,000 clones; 80% to 90% were seen once. Here the sequenced sample was peripheral blood, taken from a patient treated with proton-based radiotherapy. Every receptor here comes from a man at least 80 years old with esophageal cancer.

This clone was detected a few times. The genes are TRBV7-9 and TRBJ2-1; TRBD2 is a possible D gene (5 bases). The CDR3 runs 11 residues. In germline, CDR1 is SEHNR, CDR2 FQNEAQ (reference sequence). The germline V and J ends were trimmed by 8 bases and 5 bases, with 7 bases remaining between them. The CDR3 region has the DNA TGTGCCAGCCAGCGGAACAATGAGCAGTTCTTC. Its protein product is CASQRNNEQFF. The whole variable domain, filled in from reference TRBV7-9 and TRBJ2-1, reads DTGVSQNPRHKITKRGQNVTFRCDPISEHNRLYWYRQTLGQGPEFLTYFQNEAQLEKSRLLSDRFSAERPKGSFSTLEIQRTEQGDSAMYLCASQRNNEQFFGPGTRLTVL.

The V and J genes are TRBV5-1 and TRBJ1-3; a weak D match, TRBD1 (5 bases). V lost 0 bases, J lost 8 bases, and 9 bases lay in between. The CDR3 has 13 residues. CDR1 and CDR2 (germline): SGHRS, YFSETQ. The CDR3 DNA follows: TGCGCCAGCAGCTTGGCCGGGGGAGACACCATATATTTT. Its translation: CASSLAGGDTIYF.

The chain couples TRBV10-3 to TRBJ2-5; D might be TRBD2 (6 bases). Germline V gives CDR1 ENHRY, CDR2 SYGVKD. V was clipped by 4 bases and J by 3 bases, with 12 bases between them. The CDR3 spans 14 residues. CDR3 sequence reads: CAISGSGDEETQYF. The CDR3 region has the DNA TGTGCCATCAGTGGATCGGGAGACGAAGAGACCCAGTACTTC.